The 32 T cell receptor beta chains reported below all come from one sample, sequenced in a study of CD8+CD57+ T cells in acquired aplastic anemia (dated 2018 in TCRdb). Flow cytometry had shown CD8+CD57+ cell expansion in the patients selected for sequencing. The run used an Illumina HiSeq 2000. Genomic DNA was used as template for profiling of TCR beta VDJ combinations and CDR3 sequences. TCRdb took the public reads, trimmed them with fastp at Q25, ran MiXCR for clone calling and kept in-frame beta chains. Rows matching on CDR3 protein sequence are summarized as one entry with the most common DNA and genes. Recorded for this sample are about 150,000 distinct CDR3 sequences; about 48% of them occurred a single time. The ten largest clonotypes hold more than 10% of the sample. The source material was sorted CD4+, CD8+, or CD8+CD57+ T cells (not recorded which) from PBMCs. All receptors come from a human donor with aplastic anemia.

This rearrangement joins TRBV20-1 to TRBJ1-4; 7 bases map to TRBD1. CDR3 length equals 12 residues. Germline lookup yields CDR1 DFQATT and CDR2 SNEGSKA (reference sequence). Trimming at V came to 6 bases and at J to 6 bases, leaving 4 bases not matched to a gene. The CDR3 protein is CSARGNDEKLFF. The CDR3 DNA follows: TGCAGTGCCAGGGGGAATGATGAAAAACTGTTTTTT.

This clonotype has only a few counts. The rearrangement links TRBV4-3 to TRBJ2-2; tentatively, D is TRBD2 (6 bases). Germline CDR1 LGHNA, CDR2 YSLEER. The CDR3 sequence is 16 residues long. V gave up 2 bases and J gave up 0 bases, with 10 bases separating them. The CDR3 sequence is CASSQRRESNTGELFF. The CDR3, as DNA: TGCGCCAGCAGCCAAAGGAGGGAATCGAACACCGGGGAGCTGTTTTTT.

The CDR3 loop is CAISRLGRREQYF. The DNA of the CDR3 is TGTGCCATCAGTCGACTAGGGAGAAGGGAGCAGTACTTC. This chain links TRBV10-3 with TRBJ2-7; D might be TRBD2 (6 bases). Germline loops: CDR1 ENHRY, CDR2 SYGVKD. The germline V and J ends were trimmed by 5 bases and 7 bases, with 15 bases remaining between them. This CDR3 is built from 13 residues.

This clonotype has only a few counts. This rearrangement joins TRBV7-6 to TRBJ2-2; 16 bases match TRBD2. In germline, CDR1 is SGHVS, CDR2 FNYEAQ. The CDR3 is 17 residues long. With 5 bases clipped from V and 3 bases from J, the junction kept 3 bases outside the gene matches. The CDR3 sequence is CASSLGLAGGYTGELFF. The CDR3 DNA follows: TGTGCCAGCAGCCTGGGACTAGCGGGAGGGTACACCGGGGAGCTGTTTTTT.

This clonotype was seen repeatedly, ten times or more. V usage is TRBV2 and J usage is TRBJ1-1; the match to TRBD1 covers 9 bases. The CDR3 extends over 14 amino acids. J lost 7 bases, V lost 6 bases, and 9 bases had no gene match. CDR1 is SNHLY and CDR2 is FYNNEI in the germline V gene. The CDR3 nucleotides are TGTGCCAGCAGGGCCGGGACAGGGAAGATTGAAGCTTTCTTT. Its protein is CASRAGTGKIEAFF. Variable domain in full (rest from reference TRBV2 and TRBJ1-1): EPEVTQTPSHQVTQMGQEVILRCVPISNHLYFYWYRQILGQKVEFLVSFYNNEISEKSEIFDDQFSVERPDGSNFTLKIRSTKLEDSAMYFCASRAGTGKIEAFFGQGTRLTVV.

This clonotype was picked up many times. This chain uses TRBV7-9 with TRBJ1-2, with D possibly being TRBD1 (5 bases). V lost 6 bases and J lost 0, with 11 bases in between. The CDR3 length is 14 residues. Germline V gene data show CDR1 as SEHNR and CDR2 as FQNEAQ (reference sequence). Here the CDR3 reads CASSRTTTNYGYTF. The CDR3 nucleotides read TGTGCCAGCAGTCGGACAACTACTAACTATGGCTACACCTTC.

The V and J genes are TRBV29-1 and TRBJ1-2; D remains unclear. Germline-derived CDR1 and CDR2 are SQVTM and ANQGSEA. Trimming removed 0 bases from V and 4 bases from J, with 12 bases in between. The CDR3 loop spans 14 amino acids. CDR3: CSVEDLRSSYGYTF. The CDR3 nucleotides are TGCAGCGTTGAAGATCTTCGGAGTAGCTATGGCTACACCTTC. Complete variable domain (other parts from reference TRBV29-1 and TRBJ1-2): SAVISQKPSRDICQRGTSLTIQCQVDSQVTMMFWYRQQPGQSLTLIATANQGSEATYESGFVIDKFPISRPNLTFSTLTVSNMSPEDSSIYLCSVEDLRSSYGYTFGSGTRLTVV.

This clonotype has just a few counts. The chain links TRBV7-7 to TRBJ2-7, with 8 nucleotides matching TRBD1. Trimming removed 5 bases from V and 2 bases from J; junction bases left unmatched: 8. The CDR3 length is 15 residues. Looked up from germline, CDR1 is SSHAT and CDR2 is FNYEAQ (reference sequence). CDR3 sequence: CASSQGQERAYEQYF. For the CDR3, the DNA is TGTGCCAGCAGCCAGGGACAGGAAAGGGCCTACGAGCAGTACTTC.

This clonotype showed up many times. CDR3 protein: CASTTGVAYEQYF. As DNA, the CDR3 is TGTGCCAGCACAACAGGGGTCGCCTACGAGCAGTACTTC. The chain couples TRBV12-3 or TRBV12-4 to TRBJ2-7, with 7 bases fitting TRBD1. The CDR3 has 13 residues. V was clipped by 7 bases and J by 2 bases; unmatched bases: 5.

This chain uses TRBV2 with TRBJ1-5, with D tentatively TRBD1 (6 bases). CDR1 and CDR2 (germline): SNHLY, FYNNEI. Trimming took off 6 bases at V and 0 bases at J, with 12 bases between the two ends. The CDR3 is 15 residues long. As DNA, the CDR3 is TGTGCCAGCAGCAGGGACAACTATAGCAATCAGCCCCAGCATTTT. Its translation: CASSRDNYSNQPQHF.

This rearrangement joins TRBV15 to TRBJ2-3; 15 nucleotides agree with TRBD2. There are 17 residues in the CDR3. CDR1 and CDR2 (germline): LNHNV, YYDKDF (reference sequence). V dropped 1 base and J dropped 4; count of bases not matched to a gene: 3. The CDR3 reads CATSRGTSGGAPDTQYF. CDR3 in DNA: TGTGCCACCAGCAGAGGGACTAGCGGGGGGGCCCCAGATACGCAGTATTTT.

The chain has TRBV12-3 or TRBV12-4 and TRBJ2-7; D may match TRBD1 or TRBD2 (5 bases each). This CDR3 comprises 14 residues. V was trimmed by 5 bases and J by 3 bases, leaving 14 bases between them. This chain's CDR3 is CASSPWDAFYEQYF. The CDR3 bases are TGTGCCAGCAGTCCTTGGGACGCCTTCTACGAGCAGTACTTC.

This clonotype was recorded only once. V is TRBV7-6 and J is TRBJ1-5; 10 bases align to TRBD1. The CDR3 contains 15 residues. Germline V gene lookup returns CDR1 SGHVS and CDR2 FNYEAQ. Unmatched junction bases numbered 3, after V lost 5 bases and J lost 2 bases. The CDR3 nucleotides read TGTGCCAGCAGCCAAGGGACAGGGGGCAATCAGCCCCAGCATTTT. This codes for CASSQGTGGNQPQHF.

This chain links TRBV20-1 with TRBJ2-7, with a weak D call TRBD2 (6 bases). Trimming took 3 bases from V and 4 from J, leaving 13 bases between them. There are 13 residues in the CDR3. Germline lookup yields CDR1 DFQATT and CDR2 SNEGSKA (reference sequence). CDR3 DNA: TGCAGTGCTAGCGACGGGACTCCTTACGAGCAGTACTTC. This gives the protein CSASDGTPYEQYF.

This clonotype was counted ten times or more. The chain carries TRBV2 and TRBJ1-1; D is unresolved. The CDR3 loop spans 11 amino acids. V lost 7 bases, J lost 5 bases, and 8 bases lay in between. CDR1 is SNHLY, CDR2 FYNNEI, per germline. CDR3 loop: CASKTKTEAFF. Written as DNA, the CDR3 is TGTGCCAGCAAAACGAAGACTGAAGCTTTCTTT. Full variable domain (rest looked up from reference TRBV2 and TRBJ1-1): EPEVTQTPSHQVTQMGQEVILRCVPISNHLYFYWYRQILGQKVEFLVSFYNNEISEKSEIFDDQFSVERPDGSNFTLKIRSTKLEDSAMYFCASKTKTEAFFGQGTRLTVV.

The genes are TRBV5-1 and TRBJ1-6; the D is unclear. From germline, CDR1 is SGHRS and CDR2 YFSETQ. V was cut by 7 bases and J by 5 bases, with 16 bases left in between. The CDR3 has 15 amino acids. The CDR3 region is CASHKSGMNNSPLHF. The CDR3 nucleotides read TGCGCCAGCCACAAGTCGGGCATGAATAATTCACCCCTCCACTTT.

CDR3 sequence reads: CASSEAGSSYNEQFF. In nucleotides, the CDR3 is TGTGCCAGCAGTGAAGCAGGAAGCTCCTACAATGAGCAGTTCTTC. The chain combines TRBV25-1 with TRBJ2-1; D not resolved. This CDR3 region has 15 residues. Germline loops: CDR1 MGHDK, CDR2 SYGVNS. Between the trimmed V and J ends, which lost 2 bases and 0 bases, there was a span of 8 bases.

This clonotype was counted many times. This chain joins TRBV5-1 and TRBJ1-1; TRBD1 matches at 9 bases. V lost 5 bases, J lost 0 bases, and 5 bases stayed unmatched. This CDR3 has 15 amino acids. The germline V gene encodes CDR1 SGHRS and CDR2 YFSETQ. The CDR3 loop reads CASRFTGGLNTEAFF. As DNA, the CDR3 is TGCGCCAGCAGATTCACAGGGGGCTTGAACACTGAAGCTTTCTTT.

Comments on this clonotype: This may stem from a read error, because a much larger clone lies one nucleotide away. The genes are TRBV12-3 or TRBV12-4 and TRBJ2-3; 8 nucleotides match TRBD2. V gave up 8 bases and J gave up 2 bases; unmatched junction bases: 15. CDR3 length: 17 amino acids. The CDR3 reads CASGSLPGLDYTDTQYF. In DNA form, the CDR3 reads TGTGCCAGCGGTTCCCTTCCGGGACTAGACTACACAGATACGCAGTATTTT.

This rearrangement joins TRBV10-2 to TRBJ2-7; D call uncertain. The CDR3 has 14 amino acids. The germline V and J ends were trimmed by 2 bases and 2 bases, with 10 bases remaining between them. Germline-derived CDR1 and CDR2 are WSHSY and SAAADI. Here the CDR3 DNA reads TGCGCCAGCAGTGAGATAGGGATACCCTACGAGCAGTACTTC. Protein product: CASSEIGIPYEQYF.

As regards this clonotype: A read error is possible here, since a much larger clone lies one base away. J is TRBJ2-5 and V is TRBV6-5; D ambiguous. CDR1 is MNHEY, CDR2 SVGAGI, per germline. V gave up 2 bases and J gave up 2 bases, with 9 bases separating them. This CDR3 has 14 amino acids. The CDR3 protein is CASSYRPPQETQYF. The CDR3, as DNA: TGTGCCAGCAGTTACCGGCCTCCTCAAGAGACCCAGTACTTC.

This clonotype came up many times. J is TRBJ2-3 and V is TRBV20-1, with TRBD2 matching 7 bases. This CDR3 region has 16 residues. The V gene's germline CDR1 is DFQATT and CDR2 SNEGSKA (reference sequence). V lost 3 bases, J lost 3 bases, and 12 bases stayed unmatched. The CDR3 DNA is TGCAGTGCTAGTCTAGCGGATATCTTAGTGACAGATACGCAGTATTTT. Translation gives CSASLADILVTDTQYF.

This clonotype turned up a few times. The CDR3 protein is CASRLDRLSQPQHF. The CDR3 DNA sequence: TGTGCCAGTAGGTTGGACAGGCTGAGTCAGCCCCAGCATTTT. The genes are TRBV19 and TRBJ1-5; 7 bases are a match to TRBD1. CDR1 LNHDA and CDR2 SQIVND come from the germline V gene (reference sequence). After removal of 6 bases from V and 6 bases from J, the junction contained 8 bases not matched to a gene. This CDR3 is built from 14 residues.

The chain uses TRBV19 and TRBJ2-1; 10 positions agree with TRBD1. Germline CDR1 LNHDA, CDR2 SQIVND (reference sequence). The CDR3 consists of 15 residues. V was clipped by 8 bases and J by 5 bases; unmatched bases: 9. CDR3 amino acids: CASSPTGGSHNEQFF. CDR3 DNA sequence: TGTGCCAGTTCGCCGACAGGGGGCAGCCACAATGAGCAGTTCTTC.

With regard to this clonotype: A much bigger clone sits one base away, suggesting this may be a read error. V is TRBV6-5 and J is TRBJ1-1; no firm D call. This CDR3 region has 12 residues. Germline V gene data show CDR1 as MNHEY and CDR2 as SVGAGI. The ends were cut back, 0 bases at V and 11 bases at J, with 10 bases in the middle. CDR3 residues: CASSYSSNDAFF. In DNA form, the CDR3 reads TGTGCCAGCAGTTACTCGTCAAATGATGCTTTCTTT.

This chain connects TRBV2 to TRBJ1-2; D unresolved. V lost 4 bases and J 7 bases, leaving 10 bases between the germline ends. The CDR3 loop spans 12 amino acids. Germline values: CDR1 SNHLY, CDR2 FYNNEI. CDR3 residues: CASSVEEGGYTF. CDR3 in DNA: TGTGCCAGCAGTGTTGAAGAAGGTGGCTACACCTTC.

Only one count was recorded for this clonotype. The chain is built from TRBV15 and TRBJ2-3, with no clear D. CDR3 length: 14 amino acids. Per germline, CDR1 LNHNV and CDR2 YYDKDF (reference sequence). The V gene lost 3 bases and the J gene lost 3 bases, with 10 bases spanning the gap. The CDR3 protein is CATSSYTGTDTQYF. The CDR3, as DNA: TGTGCCACCAGCAGTTACACCGGGACAGATACGCAGTATTTT.

This clonotype has ten or more counts. The chain links TRBV13 to TRBJ2-1, with a weak D call TRBD1 (6 bases). Trimming removed 4 bases from V and 7 bases from J, with 11 bases in between. The CDR3 length is 13 residues. Germline CDR1 and CDR2: PRHDT and FYEKMQ (reference sequence). In DNA form, the CDR3 reads TGTGCCAGCAGCTATCGAGGGGGAAATGAGCAGTTCTTC. Amino acids: CASSYRGGNEQFF.

This clonotype was seen a few times. The V and J genes are TRBV7-9 and TRBJ1-2; a possible D gene is TRBD1 (5 bases). Germline V CDR1 and CDR2: SEHNR, FQNEAQ (reference sequence). This CDR3 region has 13 residues. The germline V and J ends were trimmed by 10 bases and 1 base, with 13 bases remaining between them. The CDR3 coding sequence is TGTGCCACTCGACAGCATAATAACTATGGCTACACCTTC. It yields the protein CATRQHNNYGYTF.

This clonotype was found many times. V gene TRBV5-6 combines with J gene TRBJ2-7, with D possibly TRBD2 on 6 matching bases. CDR3 length: 13 residues. Per germline, CDR1 SGHDT and CDR2 YYEEEE. V was cut by 4 bases and J by 3 bases, with 11 bases left in between. CDR3 bases: TGTGCCAGCAGCCCGGGACTTATCTACGAGCAGTACTTC. Translating it yields CASSPGLIYEQYF.

This clonotype was counted only a few times. This chain links TRBV6-5 with TRBJ2-6; perhaps D is TRBD1 or TRBD2 (6 bases each). V lost 7 bases, J lost 3 bases, and 16 bases lay in between. This CDR3 contains 16 residues. CDR1 is MNHEY and CDR2 is SVGAGI in the germline V gene. DNA of the CDR3: TGTGCCAGCACCCTAATGGGGGGCGGTGGGGCCAACGTCCTGACTTTC. Translating gives CASTLMGGGGANVLTF.

There are many counts of this clonotype. This chain links TRBV12-3 or TRBV12-4 with TRBJ2-1; TRBD1 agrees at 8 bases. With 4 bases clipped from V and 2 bases from J, the junction kept 1 base outside the gene matches. The CDR3 totals 14 residues. CDR3 region: CASSWDRTYNEQFF. CDR3 DNA sequence: TGTGCCAGCAGTTGGGACAGGACCTACAATGAGCAGTTCTTC.